One T cell receptor beta chain is described in this entry. The CDR3 loop spans 14 amino acids. Sequencing was performed with immunoSEQ multiplex PCR; in TCRdb, only in-frame clones are kept and a portion is missing. The repertoire includes about 100,000 clones, about 86% of them detected once, and 2% to 3% sits in the top ten. This entry comes from a study of blood T cell repertoires in COVID-19. The chain joins TRBV21-1 to TRBJ2-7; TRBD2, as called in the table, went unchecked against the DNA. TRBV21-1 has pseudogene status. Input material: PBMCs or T cells enriched from blood (not recorded which). The receptor was derived from a woman between 45 and 60 years old who had recovered from COVID-19. The CDR3 region has the DNA TGTGCCAGCAGCAAAGCCTCGGGGGTCTACGAGCAGTACTTC. Its protein product is CASSKASGVYEQYF.